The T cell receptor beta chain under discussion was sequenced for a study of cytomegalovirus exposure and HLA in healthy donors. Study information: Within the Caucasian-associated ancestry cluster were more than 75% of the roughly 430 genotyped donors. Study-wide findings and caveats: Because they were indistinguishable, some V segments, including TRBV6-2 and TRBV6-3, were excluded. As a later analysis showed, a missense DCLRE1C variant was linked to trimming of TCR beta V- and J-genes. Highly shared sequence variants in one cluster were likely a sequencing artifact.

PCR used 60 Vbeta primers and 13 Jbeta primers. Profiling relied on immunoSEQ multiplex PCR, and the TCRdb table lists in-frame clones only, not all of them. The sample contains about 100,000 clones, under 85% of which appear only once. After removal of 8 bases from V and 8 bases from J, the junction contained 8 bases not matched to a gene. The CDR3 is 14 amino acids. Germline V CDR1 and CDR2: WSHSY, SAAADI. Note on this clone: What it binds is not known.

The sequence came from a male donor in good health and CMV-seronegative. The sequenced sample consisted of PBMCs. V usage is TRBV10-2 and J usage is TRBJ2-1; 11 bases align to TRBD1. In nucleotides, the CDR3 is TGCGCCAGCTGCCGGGACAGGGGGATCGATGAGCAGTTCTTC. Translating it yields CASCRDRGIDEQFF.